The clone carrying this TCR beta chain was observed a handful of times. What it recognizes is unknown. RNA, once extracted, was reverse transcribed into cDNA for use as the sequencing template. Clones were read by immunoSEQ multiplex PCR, and TCRdb kept only the in-frame ones, dropping some. Of 120,000 or so clones in the sample, over 60% were seen once. This sample was included in a study of CD8+ T cells in alopecia areata. V was pared by 2 bases and J by 10 bases, with 15 bases between. CDR3 length: 14 residues. Germline values: CDR1 SGHNT, CDR2 YENEEA. Findings and caveats of the study: Affected lesional scalp, above all in alopecia totalis/universalis, was more clonal than normal scalp.

This TCR derives from a human donor in good health. The chain uses TRBV11-3 and TRBJ2-1; D is undetermined. The material sequenced was CD4+ T cells sorted from blood. CDR3 region: CASSLLSGSPEQFF. The CDR3 region has the DNA TGTGCCAGCAGCTTATTGAGTGGCAGCCCGGAGCAGTTCTTC. The entire variable domain, with the rest obtained from reference TRBV11-3 and TRBJ2-1, is as follows: EAGVVQSPRYKIIEKKQPVAFWCNPISGHNTLYWYLQNLGQGPELLIRYENEEAVDDSQLPKDRFSAERLKGVDSTLKIQPAELGDSAVYLCASSLLSGSPEQFFGPGTRLTVL.